Presented here are 29 T cell receptor beta chains from one specimen sequenced in a study of vaccination and CD4 T cells after COVID-19. The Oncomine TCR Beta short-read assay was applied to DNA of cultured CD4+ T cells. From the PCR reads, TCRdb called clonotypes with MiXCR, one entry per CDR3 protein. The sample gives thousands of distinct CDR3 sequences, 65% to 70% of which show up once; approximately 9% is in the top ten. Treatment indicated: roughly ten-day PBMC culture with coronavirus spike peptide pools or control peptides (ViraFEST assay). No cognate antigen is known for these TCRs. The sample in question was CD4+ T cells from blood, cultured in vitro, obtained before SARS-CoV-2 vaccination. All receptors derive from a human donor who had recovered from COVID-19.

Concerning this clonotype itself: Mismatch with germline at one junction end may stem from a read error. V and J are TRBV28 and TRBJ1-5; D possibly corresponds to TRBD1 (5 bases). Germline loops: CDR1 MDHEN, CDR2 SYDVKM. This CDR3 region has 14 residues. The CDR3 DNA reads as TGTGCCAGCAACCCGCGGGAGGGGTTTCAGTCCCAGCATTTT. Translated, it gives CASNPREGFQSQHF. Based on the CDR3 plus reference TRBV28 and TRBJ1-5, the full variable domain is DVKVTQSSRYLVKRTGEKVFLECVQDMDHENMFWYRQDPGLGLRLIYFSYDVKMKEKGDIPEGYSVSREKKERFSLILESASTNQTSMYLCASNPREGFQSQHFGDGTRLSIL.

V usage is TRBV28 and J usage is TRBJ2-7; no clear D. The CDR3 has 15 residues. Trimming stripped 5 bases from V and 1 base from J, with 15 bases between. Germline CDR1 reads MDHEN; CDR2 reads SYDVKM. This CDR3 is CASSPGPSTSYEQYF. As DNA, the CDR3 is TGTGCCAGCAGTCCCGGTCCATCGACGTCCTACGAGCAGTACTTC.

The genes are TRBV7-3 and TRBJ1-1; tentatively, D is TRBD1 (6 bases). V lost 4 bases to trimming and J lost 0 bases, with 9 bases between them. Per germline, CDR1 SGHTA and CDR2 FQGTGA. This CDR3 has 14 residues. This CDR3 is CASSSDRMNTEAFF. The CDR3 DNA is TGTGCCAGCAGCTCGGACAGAATGAACACTGAAGCTTTCTTT.

This clonotype was recorded only once. This chain uses TRBV27 with TRBJ1-1; D is unclear. Per the germline V gene, CDR1 is MNHEY and CDR2 is SMNVEV (reference sequence). The CDR3 sequence is 14 residues long. The germline V and J ends were trimmed by 5 bases and 2 bases, with 12 bases remaining between them. The CDR3 region is CASSEGWVNTEAFF. The CDR3 DNA follows: TGTGCCAGCAGTGAGGGATGGGTCAACACTGAAGCTTTCTTT.

The CDR3 region has the DNA TGCGCCAGCAGCCAAGGACAACTCGAAAAACTGTTTTTT. It specifies CASSQGQLEKLFF. The chain uses TRBV4-3 and TRBJ1-4; D unclear. Trimming cost V 1 base and J 8 bases, with 8 bases left between them. The CDR3 extends over 13 amino acids. The germline V gene encodes CDR1 LGHNA and CDR2 YSLEER.

The chain couples TRBV2 to TRBJ2-7, with D possibly being TRBD1 or TRBD2 (6 bases each). The V end was cut by 3 bases, the J end by 1 base, with 10 bases between. Per the germline V gene, CDR1 is SNHLY and CDR2 is FYNNEI. The CDR3 runs to 14 residues. This chain's CDR3 is CASSEEGESYEQYF. As DNA, the CDR3 is TGTGCCAGCAGTGAGGAGGGGGAATCCTACGAGCAGTACTTC. Looking up the rest from reference TRBV2 and TRBJ2-7 gives the full variable domain: EPEVTQTPSHQVTQMGQEVILRCVPISNHLYFYWYRQILGQKVEFLVSFYNNEISEKSEIFDDQFSVERPDGSNFTLKIRSTKLEDSAMYFCASSEEGESYEQYFGPGTRLTVT.

The rearrangement uses TRBV20-1 and TRBJ2-5; maybe TRBD1 (5 bases). V was clipped by 2 bases and J by 4 bases, with 14 bases between them. The CDR3 length is 14 residues. The germline V gene has CDR1 DFQATT and CDR2 SNEGSKA (reference sequence). The CDR3 spells CSARFKGIGETQYF. DNA for the CDR3: TGCAGTGCTAGATTTAAGGGGATCGGAGAGACCCAGTACTTC.

V gene TRBV7-9 combines with J gene TRBJ2-1, with 8 bases aligning to TRBD1. This CDR3 is built from 15 residues. Germline CDR1 is SEHNR and CDR2 is FQNEAQ (reference sequence). J gave up 6 bases and V 5 bases, and 9 bases lay outside the gene matches. This CDR3 reads CASSPGGQDINEQFF. Here the CDR3 DNA reads TGTGCCAGCAGCCCAGGGGGACAGGATATCAATGAGCAGTTCTTC. The full variable domain, with the rest looked up from reference TRBV7-9 and TRBJ2-1, is DTGVSQNPRHKITKRGQNVTFRCDPISEHNRLYWYRQTLGQGPEFLTYFQNEAQLEKSRLLSDRFSAERPKGSFSTLEIQRTEQGDSAMYLCASSPGGQDINEQFFGPGTRLTVL.

The CDR3 loop is CASSIGTSGRPDTQYF. The CDR3 nucleotides read TGTGCCAGCAGTATTGGGACTAGCGGGAGACCAGATACGCAGTATTTT. The chain carries TRBV25-1 and TRBJ2-3, with TRBD2 matching 14 bases. Germline trimming cut 5 bases from V and 4 bases from J; bases unmatched to any gene: 5. The CDR3 has 16 amino acids. Germline lookup yields CDR1 MGHDK and CDR2 SYGVNS.

The rearrangement uses TRBV15 and TRBJ2-7, with 10 nucleotides matching TRBD2. Germline V lookup: CDR1 LNHNV, CDR2 YYDKDF (reference sequence). J gave up 0 bases and V 0 bases, and 5 bases lay outside the gene matches. The CDR3 has 17 residues. CDR3 residues: CATSRDLTSGYSYEQYF. The CDR3, as DNA: TGTGCCACCAGCAGAGATCTGACTAGCGGGTACTCCTACGAGCAGTACTTC. Supplemented by reference TRBV15 and TRBJ2-7, the full variable domain reads DAMVIQNPRYQVTQFGKPVTLSCSQTLNHNVMYWYQQKSSQAPKLLFHYYDKDFNNEADTPDNFQSRRPNTSFCFLDIRSPGLGDTAMYLCATSRDLTSGYSYEQYFGPGTRLTVT.

The chain links TRBV2 to TRBJ1-2; 10 bases align to TRBD1. V lost 6 bases, J lost 6 bases, and 10 bases stayed unmatched. The V gene's germline CDR1 is SNHLY and CDR2 FYNNEI. This CDR3 has 15 amino acids. DNA for the CDR3: TGTGCCAGCAGAGCCTCGGGGACAGGGGCGAATGGCTACACCTTC. This gives the protein CASRASGTGANGYTF.

The CDR3 here is CASNSGRGNTGELFF. The CDR3 DNA reads as TGTGCCAGCAATAGCGGGAGAGGGAACACCGGGGAGCTGTTTTTT. The chain recombines TRBV2 with TRBJ2-2, with TRBD2 matching 9 bases. CDR3 length equals 15 residues. The germline V gene has CDR1 SNHLY and CDR2 FYNNEI. V trimming: 7 bases; J trimming: 1 base; junction bases outside the gene matches: 4.

Only a few counts were recorded for this clonotype. The V gene is TRBV20-1, the J gene TRBJ2-6; 9 bases map to TRBD1. The V gene end was trimmed by 5 bases and the J gene end by 3 bases; junction bases not matched to a gene: 11. The germline V gene has CDR1 DFQATT and CDR2 SNEGSKA (reference sequence). The CDR3 is 17 residues long. CDR3 nucleotide sequence: TGCAGTGCTTTAGCCCCCGGGACAGGGTTTGGGGCCAACGTCCTGACTTTC. Its translation is CSALAPGTGFGANVLTF.

The rearrangement uses TRBV20-1 and TRBJ1-2, with D hard to call. The CDR3 length is 15 residues. The V end was cut by 3 bases, the J end by 0 bases, with 14 bases between. Germline values: CDR1 DFQATT, CDR2 SNEGSKA (reference sequence). CDR3 sequence: CSASSNALANYGYTF. CDR3 in DNA: TGCAGTGCTAGCTCCAACGCGCTAGCTAACTATGGCTACACCTTC.

V gene TRBV20-1 combines with J gene TRBJ1-1; TRBD1 matches 8 bases. Per the germline V gene, CDR1 is DFQATT and CDR2 is SNEGSKA (reference sequence). This CDR3 is built from 14 residues. The ends lost 6 bases at V and 5 bases at J; junction bases unmatched: 11. As DNA, the CDR3 is TGCAGTGCGAGAACCGGGACAGGAGGGACTGAAGCTTTCTTT. Translation gives CSARTGTGGTEAFF.

This clonotype was seen a few times. V gene TRBV7-6 combines with J gene TRBJ2-7; D is uncertain. The V end was cut by 9 bases, the J end by 5 bases, with 17 bases between. This CDR3 is 13 amino acids long. Per germline, CDR1 SGHVS and CDR2 FNYEAQ. The CDR3 region is CASSLNRKDEQYF. The CDR3 DNA reads TGTGCCAGTTCCCTAAACAGAAAGGACGAGCAGTACTTC.

This sequence joins TRBV6-4 and TRBJ2-2, with TRBD1 as a possible D gene (6 bases). This CDR3 is built from 16 residues. V was clipped by 0 bases and J by 4 bases, with 12 bases between them. The germline V gene encodes CDR1 MRHNA and CDR2 SNTAGT. CDR3 sequence (DNA): TGTGCCAGCAGTGACTCGGGGGCCGGGACCACCGGGGAGCTGTTTTTT. Its translation is CASSDSGAGTTGELFF.

The rearrangement links TRBV15 to TRBJ1-1, with TRBD1 as a possible D gene (6 bases). V lost 3 bases and J lost 1, with 6 bases in between. Germline V lookup: CDR1 LNHNV, CDR2 YYDKDF (reference sequence). The CDR3 spans 13 residues. This CDR3 reads CATSRDRNTEAFF. In nucleotides, the CDR3 is TGTGCCACCAGCAGGGACAGGAACACTGAAGCTTTCTTT. Filled out from reference TRBV15 and TRBJ1-1, the complete variable domain reads DAMVIQNPRYQVTQFGKPVTLSCSQTLNHNVMYWYQQKSSQAPKLLFHYYDKDFNNEADTPDNFQSRRPNTSFCFLDIRSPGLGDTAMYLCATSRDRNTEAFFGQGTRLTVV.

The chain carries TRBV20-1 and TRBJ2-5; TRBD2 matches at 7 bases. The germline V gene encodes CDR1 DFQATT and CDR2 SNEGSKA (reference sequence). V trimming: 0 bases; J trimming: 7 bases; junction bases outside the gene matches: 11. There are 15 residues in the CDR3. CDR3 region: CSARDGDGLVGTQYF. The CDR3 DNA reads as TGCAGTGCTAGAGATGGGGACGGACTAGTTGGGACCCAGTACTTC.

In DNA form, the CDR3 reads TGTGCCAGTAGACCGGGACAGGGGGGATCACCCCTCCACTTT. Translation gives CASRPGQGGSPLHF. This sequence joins TRBV19 and TRBJ1-6; 11 nucleotides align to TRBD1. Germline V gene lookup returns CDR1 LNHDA and CDR2 SQIVND (reference sequence). This CDR3 region has 14 residues. V lost 6 bases, J lost 10 bases, and 5 bases stayed unmatched.

This clonotype was picked up one time. V usage is TRBV4-2 and J usage is TRBJ1-5; a weak D match, TRBD1 (5 bases). V was trimmed by 2 bases and J by 9 bases, leaving 17 bases between them. Germline loops: CDR1 LGHNA, CDR2 YNFKEQ. This CDR3 is 15 amino acids long. CDR3 region: CASSQQVRERGPQHF. As DNA, the CDR3 is TGTGCCAGCAGCCAACAGGTCAGGGAGCGGGGGCCCCAGCATTTT.

The rearrangement links TRBV25-1 to TRBJ1-6, with a possible D match to TRBD1 (5 bases). The CDR3 loop spans 17 amino acids. CDR1 is MGHDK, CDR2 SYGVNS, per germline. With 1 base removed from V and 0 bases from J, the gap between germline ends came to 10 bases. Written as DNA, the CDR3 is TGTGCCAGCAGTGAATCGGGGCTGAGCTCCTATAATTCACCCCTCCACTTT. As protein: CASSESGLSSYNSPLHF.

This chain joins TRBV14 and TRBJ1-2; 8 bases agree with TRBD1. In germline, CDR1 is SGHDN, CDR2 FVKESK. The trim removed 0 bases at V and 8 bases at J, leaving 5 bases unmatched. This CDR3 region has 14 residues. CDR3 sequence reads: CASSQDRGQSGYTF. The DNA for the CDR3 is TGTGCCAGCAGCCAAGACAGGGGGCAAAGCGGCTACACCTTC.

The table lists this clonotype with a few counts. The chain is built from TRBV2 and TRBJ2-5, with TRBD1 matching over 10 bases. Germline V gene lookup returns CDR1 SNHLY and CDR2 FYNNEI. J lost 1 base, V lost 6 bases, and 11 bases had no gene match. The CDR3 contains 17 residues. The CDR3 sequence is CASRSGTGVRGQETQYF. CDR3 bases: TGTGCCAGCAGGAGTGGGACAGGGGTTCGGGGCCAAGAGACCCAGTACTTC.

The CDR3 region has the DNA TGCAGTGCTAGCCGGGACAGGGGGCATGAGCAGTTCTTC. Its protein product is CSASRDRGHEQFF. V and J are TRBV20-1 and TRBJ2-1; 12 positions match TRBD1. The V and J ends lost 3 bases and 8 bases, in that order; junction bases with no gene match: 2. Germline V gene lookup returns CDR1 DFQATT and CDR2 SNEGSKA (reference sequence). CDR3 size: 13 residues.

The V call is TRBV7-2, the J call TRBJ2-1; D unclear. Germline V CDR1 and CDR2: SGHTA, FQGNSA. The CDR3 spans 17 residues. V lost 1 base and J 3 bases, leaving 16 bases between the germline ends. In DNA, the CDR3 is TGTGCCAGCAGCTTAGGTCCCCCAGGTTACGACTACAATGAGCAGTTCTTC. It yields the protein CASSLGPPGYDYNEQFF. The whole variable domain, remainder taken from reference TRBV7-2 and TRBJ2-1, is GAGVSQSPSNKVTEKGKDVELRCDPISGHTALYWYRQSLGQGLEFLIYFQGNSAPDKSGLPSDRFSAERTGGSVSTLTIQRTQQEDSAVYLCASSLGPPGYDYNEQFFGPGTRLTVL.

The chain joins TRBV7-9 to TRBJ1-1; 7 bases agree with TRBD1. The germline V gene has CDR1 SEHNR and CDR2 FQNEAQ (reference sequence). This CDR3 spans 15 amino acids. V gave up 4 bases and J gave up 3 bases; unmatched junction bases: 8. In DNA, the CDR3 is TGTGCCAGCAGCTCTACCGACAGGGCGGACACTGAAGCTTTCTTT. It specifies CASSSTDRADTEAFF. The variable domain in full, with the rest retrieved from reference TRBV7-9 and TRBJ1-1, is DTGVSQNPRHKITKRGQNVTFRCDPISEHNRLYWYRQTLGQGPEFLTYFQNEAQLEKSRLLSDRFSAERPKGSFSTLEIQRTEQGDSAMYLCASSSTDRADTEAFFGQGTRLTVV.

This chain uses TRBV7-9 with TRBJ2-3, with TRBD1 matching over 11 bases. Losses at the gene ends were 4 bases for V and 2 bases for J; bases not matched to a gene: 5. The length of the CDR3 is 16 residues. Germline V CDR1 and CDR2: SEHNR, FQNEAQ (reference sequence). The CDR3 coding sequence is TGTGCCAGCAGCTCAGGAGGACAGGGGGCCACAGATACGCAGTATTTT. It is translated as CASSSGGQGATDTQYF.

This clonotype appeared a few times. This chain uses TRBV15 with TRBJ1-1; possibly TRBD1 for D (5 bases). From germline, CDR1 is LNHNV and CDR2 YYDKDF (reference sequence). The CDR3 covers 13 residues. V was clipped by 3 bases and J by 4 bases, with 9 bases between them. CDR3 protein: CATSRGLRTEAFF. CDR3 nucleotides: TGTGCCACCAGCAGGGGACTTCGCACTGAAGCTTTCTTT.